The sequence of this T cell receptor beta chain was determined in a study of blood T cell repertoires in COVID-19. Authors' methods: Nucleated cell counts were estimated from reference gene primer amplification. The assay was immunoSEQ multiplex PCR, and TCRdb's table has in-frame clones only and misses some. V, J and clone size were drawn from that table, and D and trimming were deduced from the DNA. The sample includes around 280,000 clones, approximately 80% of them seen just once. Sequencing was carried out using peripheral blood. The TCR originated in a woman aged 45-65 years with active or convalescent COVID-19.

The CDR3 sequence is CASSSGLGYEQYF. For the CDR3, the DNA is TGTGCCAGCAGTTCAGGGTTGGGGTACGAGCAGTACTTC. This rearrangement joins TRBV27 to TRBJ2-7; perhaps TRBD1 as D (5 bases). The CDR3 runs 13 residues. V lost 4 bases to trimming and J lost 4 bases, with 11 bases between them. CDR1 MNHEY and CDR2 SMNVEV come from the germline V gene (reference sequence).